One sample yielded the 18 T cell receptor beta chains listed below, sequenced in a study of graft-versus-host responses after intestinal transplantation (dated by TCRdb to about 2021). Library prep was done by the immunoSEQ multiplex PCR assay. Sourced from immuneACCESS, this table was stored by TCRdb with only in-frame sequences that have V and J called. A share of the clones is absent; for the studies checked, an unresolved V gene accounts for under half, and the remainder has no known explanation. The sample table shows 29,000 or so clones, and over 60% are seen once. Approximately 3% of the sample is in the top ten clones. To isolate intraepithelial and lamina propria lymphocytes from graft specimens, dithiothreitol, EDTA incubations and collagenase D digestion were used. Sequencing used ileum tissue, obtained 98 days after intestinal transplantation. These TCRs come from a human patient who received an intestinal transplant, so some T cells may come from the graft donor.

This rearrangement joins TRBV27 to TRBJ1-1; no reliable D call. Germline V gives CDR1 MNHEY, CDR2 SMNVEV (reference sequence). This CDR3 comprises 13 residues. V was trimmed by 3 bases and J by 3 bases, leaving 8 bases between them. CDR3 residues: CASSLGGDTEAFF. CDR3 nucleotides: TGTGCCAGCAGTTTGGGAGGTGACACTGAAGCTTTCTTT.

The V gene is TRBV2, the J gene TRBJ2-1; 7 bases are a match to TRBD1. Germline lookup yields CDR1 SNHLY and CDR2 FYNNEI. CDR3 length equals 19 residues. V lost 4 bases and J lost 0; bases outside the gene matches: 15. CDR3 sequence: CASSVEQGSLASSYNEQFF. In DNA form, the CDR3 reads TGTGCCAGCAGTGTAGAACAGGGGTCCCTCGCGAGCTCCTACAATGAGCAGTTCTTC.

This chain links TRBV18 with TRBJ2-7; 14 nucleotides match TRBD2. J gave up 7 bases and V 4 bases, and 9 bases lay outside the gene matches. CDR1 is KGHSH, CDR2 LQKENI, per germline. This CDR3 is 16 amino acids long. CDR3 DNA: TGTGCCAGCTCACAGGGGACTAGCGGGGGCCGAGGGGAGCAGTACTTC. It translates to CASSQGTSGGRGEQYF.

For this clone: The same CDR3 can be traced to other DNA sequences in this sample. The chain joins TRBV10-1 to TRBJ2-1, with D maybe TRBD1 (7 bases). Trimming left V 4 bases short and J 7 bases short, with 8 bases between. The CDR3 has 12 residues. Germline CDR1 WNHNN, CDR2 SYGVQD (reference sequence). CDR3 coding DNA: TGCGCCAGCAGTGCAGGGGGGAATGAGCAGTTCTTC. Translating gives CASSAGGNEQFF.

The V call is TRBV6-1, the J call TRBJ1-6; D is unclear. CDR3 size: 13 residues. Looked up from germline, CDR1 is MNHNS and CDR2 is SASEGT. V gave up 7 bases and J gave up 6 bases, with 10 bases separating them. CDR3 loop: CASTSRFNSPLHF. CDR3 sequence (DNA): TGTGCCAGCACCAGCAGGTTTAATTCACCCCTCCACTTT.

The table lists this clone with a count of one. The chain is built from TRBV28 and TRBJ1-2; D might be TRBD1 (5 bases). Trimming took 2 bases from V and 2 from J, leaving 9 bases between them. The germline CDR1 and CDR2 sequences are MDHEN and SYDVKM. This CDR3 is built from 14 residues. Written as DNA, the CDR3 is TGTGCCAGCAGTTTAGTCTCAGGGAACTATGGCTACACCTTC. Residues: CASSLVSGNYGYTF.

V gene TRBV6-1 combines with J gene TRBJ1-5; D is ambiguous. In germline, CDR1 is MNHNS, CDR2 SASEGT. The CDR3 sequence is 12 residues long. Deletions cut 10 bases from V and 4 bases from J, with 11 bases between. The DNA for the CDR3 is TGTGCCACCAGGCGGGGAAATCAGCCCCAGCATTTT. Its translation: CATRRGNQPQHF.

The chain joins TRBV5-6 to TRBJ2-7; tentatively, D is TRBD1 (6 bases). Germline lookup yields CDR1 SGHDT and CDR2 YYEEEE. The CDR3 is 15 residues long. V was shortened by 4 bases and J by 0 bases, with 14 bases between the two germline ends. The CDR3 bases are TGTGCCAGCAGCCCCGGGACACGAATCTCCTACGAGCAGTACTTC. Protein sequence: CASSPGTRISYEQYF.

The chain joins TRBV6-6 to TRBJ2-1; D gene uncertain. This CDR3 is 12 amino acids long. Trimming left V 2 bases short and J 6 bases short, with 5 bases between. Germline V gene data show CDR1 as MNHNY and CDR2 as SVGAGI (reference sequence). Here the CDR3 DNA reads TGTGCCAGCAGTTACCCTGGCAATGAGCAGTTCTTC. Translation: CASSYPGNEQFF.

In this sample, this clone is medium-sized (0.01 to 0.1%). V gene TRBV5-1 combines with J gene TRBJ2-1, with TRBD1 matching over 9 bases. The CDR3 contains 16 residues. V shed 4 bases and J 0 bases; nucleotides not matched to a gene: 5. In germline, CDR1 is SGHRS, CDR2 YFSETQ. CDR3: CASSPGTGLSYNEQFF. In DNA, the CDR3 is TGCGCCAGCAGCCCCGGGACAGGGCTCTCCTACAATGAGCAGTTCTTC.

The CDR3 sequence is CASKGRHYGYTF. CDR3 in DNA: TGTGCCAGCAAGGGGAGACACTATGGCTACACCTTC. V and J are TRBV6-1 and TRBJ1-2, with D tentatively TRBD1 (5 bases). V was shortened by 7 bases and J by 3 bases, with 9 bases between the two germline ends. Germline V gene sequence: CDR1 MNHNS, CDR2 SASEGT. This CDR3 is 12 amino acids long.

The CDR3 is CAWSVMGGTGELFF. CDR3 nucleotide sequence: TGTGCCTGGAGTGTGATGGGGGGCACCGGGGAGCTGTTTTTT. The chain combines TRBV30 with TRBJ2-2, with D tentatively TRBD2 (6 bases). Germline CDR1 is GTSNPN and CDR2 is SVGIG (reference sequence). Trimming took 0 bases from V and 4 from J, leaving 9 bases between them. The CDR3 consists of 14 residues.

This chain links TRBV2 with TRBJ1-2, with D possibly being TRBD1 (6 bases). The V end was cut by 8 bases, the J end by 7 bases, with 8 bases between. CDR3 length: 10 residues. Germline CDR1 reads SNHLY; CDR2 reads FYNNEI. This chain's CDR3 is CASLGAGYTF. The CDR3 bases are TGTGCCAGCTTGGGGGCTGGCTACACCTTC.

The genes are TRBV7-8 and TRBJ2-1; D ambiguous. Germline values: CDR1 SGHVS, CDR2 FQNEAQ. The CDR3 has 15 amino acids. Deletions cut 1 base from V and 4 bases from J, with 11 bases between. The CDR3 DNA sequence: TGTGCCAGCAGCTTAGTCGTTACGCCATACAATGAGCAGTTCTTC. Translated: CASSLVVTPYNEQFF.

This clone was seen only once. This chain links TRBV11-2 with TRBJ2-2, with D perhaps being TRBD1 or TRBD2 (5 bases each). The germline V gene has CDR1 SGHAT and CDR2 FQNNGV. CDR3 length: 16 residues. V was pared by 1 base and J by 7 bases, with 16 bases between. In DNA form, the CDR3 reads TGTGCCAGCAGCTTAGGGGTCGGGACCCTTGGCGGGGAGCTGTTTTTT. This sequence encodes CASSLGVGTLGGELFF.

This chain links TRBV5-1 with TRBJ2-7, with 8 bases lining up with TRBD1. The CDR3 has 13 residues. Germline-derived CDR1 and CDR2 are SGHRS and YFSETQ. After removal of 2 bases from V and 6 bases from J, the junction contained 4 bases not matched to a gene. CDR3: CASSFGTGGEQYF. The CDR3 bases are TGCGCCAGCAGCTTCGGGACAGGCGGCGAGCAGTACTTC.

This sequence joins TRBV27 and TRBJ2-3; D uncertain. Per the germline V gene, CDR1 is MNHEY and CDR2 is SMNVEV (reference sequence). V was pared by 5 bases and J by 6 bases, with 15 bases between. There are 14 residues in the CDR3. In DNA, the CDR3 is TGTGCCAGCAGTGGTTTTCGGTCGTTGGATACGCAGTATTTT. Its protein product is CASSGFRSLDTQYF.

The V and J genes are TRBV30 and TRBJ2-3; a weak D match, TRBD2 (7 bases). The V end lost 8 bases, the J end lost 5 bases, and 20 bases lay between the germline ends. The CDR3 spans 14 residues. CDR1 is GTSNPN and CDR2 is SVGIG in the germline V gene (reference sequence). CDR3 loop: CAQWGGASRDTQYF. The CDR3 bases are TGTGCCCAATGGGGGGGGGCAAGTCGAGATACGCAGTATTTT.